The 7 T cell receptor beta chains below were found in one sample sequenced in a study of glioma-infiltrating T cells after dendritic cell vaccination. Assay used: immunoSEQ multiplex PCR; TCRdb lists only in-frame clones, some missing. The table has roughly 52,000 clones, about 85% seen once; the top ten hold over 9.5%. The source was blood, collected before dendritic cell vaccination. Source of these receptors: a human donor with glioblastoma.

The gene calls are TRBV19 and TRBJ1-2, with TRBD1 as a possible D gene (5 bases). This CDR3 spans 13 amino acids. Germline loops: CDR1 LNHDA, CDR2 SQIVND (reference sequence). Trimming took 2 bases from V and 7 from J, leaving 11 bases between them. In DNA, the CDR3 is TGTGCCAGTAGTATACAGGGCCCCAGTGGCTACACCTTC. Translation gives CASSIQGPSGYTF.

The genes are TRBV15 and TRBJ2-1, with D perhaps matching TRBD2 (5 bases). Germline assignment: CDR1 LNHNV and CDR2 YYDKDF (reference sequence). The CDR3 extends over 14 amino acids. Between the trimmed V and J ends, which lost 5 bases and 2 bases, there was a span of 10 bases. The CDR3 sequence: CATSGSGPYNEQFF. In DNA form, the CDR3 reads TGTGCCACCAGCGGGAGTGGCCCCTACAATGAGCAGTTCTTC. Complete variable domain (other parts from reference TRBV15 and TRBJ2-1): DAMVIQNPRYQVTQFGKPVTLSCSQTLNHNVMYWYQQKSSQAPKLLFHYYDKDFNNEADTPDNFQSRRPNTSFCFLDIRSPGLGDTAMYLCATSGSGPYNEQFFGPGTRLTVL.

The V and J genes are TRBV7-8 and TRBJ2-7; 7 bases fit TRBD2. Germline CDR1 SGHVS, CDR2 FQNEAQ. The CDR3 sequence is 16 residues long. V lost 3 bases, J lost 2 bases, and 10 bases stayed unmatched. CDR3 loop: CASSFGFSGFAYEQYF. In DNA form, the CDR3 reads TGTGCCAGCAGCTTCGGCTTTAGCGGGTTCGCCTACGAGCAGTACTTC.

The chain joins TRBV6-6 to TRBJ2-7; TRBD2 agrees at 8 bases. The CDR3 spans 16 residues. From germline, CDR1 is MNHNY and CDR2 SVGAGI (reference sequence). The V gene end was trimmed by 6 bases and the J gene end by 0 bases; junction bases not matched to a gene: 10. The CDR3 sequence is CASSIFESGSSYEQYF. CDR3 nucleotides: TGTGCCAGCAGCATATTCGAGAGCGGGAGCTCCTACGAGCAGTACTTC.

V usage is TRBV7-2 and J usage is TRBJ1-3; TRBD1 matches at 9 bases. The V segment lost 4 bases and the J segment 8 bases; nucleotides outside the gene matches: 9. CDR1 and CDR2 from the germline V gene are SGHTA and FQGNSA. There are 15 residues in the CDR3. The CDR3 DNA reads TGTGCCAGCAGCTCCACAGGACAGGGGAGGCACACCATATATTTT. This encodes CASSSTGQGRHTIYF.

V usage is TRBV7-3 and J usage is TRBJ2-1; tentatively, D is TRBD2 (6 bases). There are 16 residues in the CDR3. Germline loops: CDR1 SGHTA, CDR2 FQGTGA. The V end was cut by 5 bases, the J end by 0 bases, with 14 bases between. The CDR3 nucleotides read TGTGCCAGCAGCCTCCTAGCGAGGAGCTCCTACAATGAGCAGTTCTTC. Protein sequence: CASSLLARSSYNEQFF.

The gene calls are TRBV5-1 and TRBJ2-1, with 10 bases lining up with TRBD1. Unmatched junction bases numbered 5, after V lost 2 bases and J lost 6 bases. This CDR3 is 15 amino acids long. Germline loops: CDR1 SGHRS, CDR2 YFSETQ. CDR3 protein: CASSFAGTGVNEQFF. The CDR3 DNA is TGCGCCAGCAGCTTTGCCGGGACAGGGGTCAATGAGCAGTTCTTC.